The entry that follows covers one T cell receptor (beta chain) sequence. This record comes from a study of cytomegalovirus exposure and HLA in healthy donors. PCR involved 60 Vbeta and 13 Jbeta primers. In the original workflow: Later analysis identified tens of millions of unique TCR beta chains, 8.5 million to 13 million shared. Clones were read by immunoSEQ multiplex PCR, and TCRdb kept only the in-frame ones, dropping some. The V and J calls and the clone size are those of that table, but D and trimming were determined from the DNA. The repertoire holds about 69,000 clones, with roughly four fifths as singletons. Germline assignment: CDR1 SGHRS and CDR2 YFSETQ. After removal of 4 bases from V and 5 bases from J, the junction contained 7 bases not matched to a gene. The CDR3 runs 15 residues.

V gene TRBV5-1 combines with J gene TRBJ1-4, with 8 bases identical to TRBD1. The source of this sequence is a woman in her fifties or sixties in good health and CMV-seropositive. The specimen sequenced was PBMCs. The CDR3 DNA sequence: TGCGCCAGCAGCCAAGACAGGGGTCGAAATGAAAAACTGTTTTTT. This sequence encodes CASSQDRGRNEKLFF.